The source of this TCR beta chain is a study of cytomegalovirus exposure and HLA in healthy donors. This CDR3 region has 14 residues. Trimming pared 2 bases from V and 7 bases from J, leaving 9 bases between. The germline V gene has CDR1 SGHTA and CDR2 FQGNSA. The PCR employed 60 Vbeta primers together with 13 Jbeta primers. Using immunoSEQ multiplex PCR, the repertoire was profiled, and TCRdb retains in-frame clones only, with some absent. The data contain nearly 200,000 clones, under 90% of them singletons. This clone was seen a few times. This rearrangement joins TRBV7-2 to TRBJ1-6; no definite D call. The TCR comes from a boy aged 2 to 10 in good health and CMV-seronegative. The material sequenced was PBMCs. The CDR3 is CASSLKGANSPLHF. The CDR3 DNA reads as TGTGCCAGCAGCTTAAAGGGAGCCAATTCACCCCTCCACTTT.